This T cell receptor beta chain appears in the sequencing data of a study of blood T cell repertoires in COVID-19 (dated by TCRdb to the early 2020s). Notes on the research overall: Samples covering the acute and convalescent phases of COVID-19 were provided by collaborators in the United States, Italy and Spain. Deeply sampled blood TCRbeta repertoires from subjects exposed to, actively infected with, or recovered from COVID-19 were included in the dataset. Where available, HLA class I and class II types were obtained from metadata supplied by the sample provider rather than from assay-based typing. The samples were drawn from the first 160 participants of the ongoing ImmuneRACE study and from about 1,200 subjects provided by 6 global collaborators. The repertoires were released in a freely available public database intended as a resource for research on the immune response to SARS-CoV-2. The prospective study material was composed of cDNA or gDNA derived from T cells, B-cell-depleted T cells, or PBMCs. Sample metadata almost always included a de-identified subject ID, COVID-19 status, age in years and sex. General conclusions and limits of the study: The quantity of clinical and demographic metadata differed by source and by participant and was supplied without curation.

Details on this clone: Its antigen remains unidentified. Base-call qualities are not available, and no considerably larger clone is one nucleotide away.

The immunoSEQ Assay, a bias-controlled multiplex PCR, was used to amplify TCRbeta CDR3 regions from genomic DNA. The original pipeline was this. The number of nucleated cells in each sample was estimated by amplification of reference gene primers within the assay. To quantify the absolute abundance of each unique TCRbeta CDR3 rearrangement, sequence reads were collapsed and filtered. For each sample, productive Simpson clonality was calculated by taking the square root of Simpson's diversity index across productive rearrangements. TCRdb re-hosts the immuneACCESS table, in-frame sequences only. Its copies lack some clones; in the studies checked, an unresolved V gene accounts for under half of them, and the cause for the rest is not known. That table furnishes V, J and clone size, whereas the DNA furnished D and trimming. Present in this sample are about 150,000 clones, more than 80% of which were seen just once. Roughly 2.2% of the sample belongs to the ten largest clones.

The CDR3 contains 14 residues, cysteine and phenylalanine counted. CDR3 DNA only is kept here, 42 bases in frame from base 1. Reading the germline V gene gives CDR1 SGHVS and CDR2 FQNEAQ. V gives up 2 bases and J gives up 6 bases, and the segment between their germline ends measures 11 bases. Each collaborating institution followed its own protocols to collect whole blood in K2EDTA tubes. Collaborator samples were shipped for TCRbeta analysis as frozen whole blood, isolated PBMCs, or DNA extracted from either sample type. Sequenced material: peripheral blood. This receptor was identified in a man aged 65-85 years with acute or convalescent COVID-19. The chain is assembled from TRBV7-8 and TRBJ1-5; TRBD1 is perhaps the D gene, given 6 matching bases. In nucleotide form, the sequence is TGTGCCAGCAGCTTACTGCAGGGGATTCAGCCCCAGCATTTT. Translation gives CASSLLQGIQPQHF.